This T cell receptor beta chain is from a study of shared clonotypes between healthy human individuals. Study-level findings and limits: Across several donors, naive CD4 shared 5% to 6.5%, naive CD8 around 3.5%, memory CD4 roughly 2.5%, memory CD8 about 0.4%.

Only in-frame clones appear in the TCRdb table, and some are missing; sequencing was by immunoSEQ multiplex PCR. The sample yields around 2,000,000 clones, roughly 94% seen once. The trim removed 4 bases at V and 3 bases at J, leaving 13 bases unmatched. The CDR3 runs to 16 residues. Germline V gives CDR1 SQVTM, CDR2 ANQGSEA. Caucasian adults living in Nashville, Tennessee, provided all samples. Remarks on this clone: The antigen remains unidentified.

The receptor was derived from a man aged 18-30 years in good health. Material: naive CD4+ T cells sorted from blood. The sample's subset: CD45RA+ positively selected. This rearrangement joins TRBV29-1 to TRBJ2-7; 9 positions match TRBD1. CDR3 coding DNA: TGCAGCGTTGGGAACGTACAGGGGGCGAGGGGCTACGAGCAGTACTTC. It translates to CSVGNVQGARGYEQYF.